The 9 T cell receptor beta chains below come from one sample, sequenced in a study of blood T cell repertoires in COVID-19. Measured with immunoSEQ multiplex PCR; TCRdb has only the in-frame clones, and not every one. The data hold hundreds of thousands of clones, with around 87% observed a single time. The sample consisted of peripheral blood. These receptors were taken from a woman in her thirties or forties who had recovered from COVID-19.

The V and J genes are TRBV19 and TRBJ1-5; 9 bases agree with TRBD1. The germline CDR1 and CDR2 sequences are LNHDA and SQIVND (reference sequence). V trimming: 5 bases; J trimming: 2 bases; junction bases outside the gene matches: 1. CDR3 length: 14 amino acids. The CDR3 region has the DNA TGTGCCAGTAGTCGACAGGGGGGCAATCAGCCCCAGCATTTT. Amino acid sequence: CASSRQGGNQPQHF.

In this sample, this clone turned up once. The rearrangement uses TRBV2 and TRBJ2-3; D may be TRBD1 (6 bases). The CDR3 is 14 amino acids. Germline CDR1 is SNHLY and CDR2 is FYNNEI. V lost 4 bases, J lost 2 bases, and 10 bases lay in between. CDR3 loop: CASSADSFTDTQYF. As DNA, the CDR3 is TGTGCCAGCAGTGCGGACAGCTTCACAGATACGCAGTATTTT.

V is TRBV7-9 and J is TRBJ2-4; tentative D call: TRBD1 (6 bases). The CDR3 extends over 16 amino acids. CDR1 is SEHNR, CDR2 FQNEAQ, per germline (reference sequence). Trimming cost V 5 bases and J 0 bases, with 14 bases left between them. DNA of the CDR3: TGTGCCAGCAGCCCTCCGACAGGAATAGCCAAAAACATTCAGTACTTC. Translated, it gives CASSPPTGIAKNIQYF.

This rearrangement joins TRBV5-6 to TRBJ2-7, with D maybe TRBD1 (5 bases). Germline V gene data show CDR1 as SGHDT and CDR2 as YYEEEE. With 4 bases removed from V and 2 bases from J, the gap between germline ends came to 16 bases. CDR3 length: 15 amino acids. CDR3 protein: CASSPSGPGPYEQYF. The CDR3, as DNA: TGTGCCAGCAGCCCTTCGGGCCCAGGGCCCTACGAGCAGTACTTC.

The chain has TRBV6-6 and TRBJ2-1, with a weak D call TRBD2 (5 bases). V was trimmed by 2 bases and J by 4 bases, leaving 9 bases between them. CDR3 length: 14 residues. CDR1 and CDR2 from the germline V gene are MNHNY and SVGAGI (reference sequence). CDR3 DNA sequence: TGTGCCAGCAGTTACGAGGGCTATTACAATGAGCAGTTCTTC. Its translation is CASSYEGYYNEQFF.

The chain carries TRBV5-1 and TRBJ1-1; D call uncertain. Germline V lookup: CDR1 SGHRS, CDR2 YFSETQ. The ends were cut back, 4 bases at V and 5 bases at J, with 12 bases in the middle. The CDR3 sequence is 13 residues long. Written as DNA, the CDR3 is TGCGCCAGCAGCCAAGGCGGCGGAACTGAAGCTTTCTTT. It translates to CASSQGGGTEAFF.

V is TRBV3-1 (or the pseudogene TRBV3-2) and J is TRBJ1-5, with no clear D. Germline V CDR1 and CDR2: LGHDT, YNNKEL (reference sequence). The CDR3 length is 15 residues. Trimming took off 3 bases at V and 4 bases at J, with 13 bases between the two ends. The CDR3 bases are TGTGCCAGCAGCCAGGCCCAGACTTCAAATCAGCCCCAGCATTTT. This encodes CASSQAQTSNQPQHF.

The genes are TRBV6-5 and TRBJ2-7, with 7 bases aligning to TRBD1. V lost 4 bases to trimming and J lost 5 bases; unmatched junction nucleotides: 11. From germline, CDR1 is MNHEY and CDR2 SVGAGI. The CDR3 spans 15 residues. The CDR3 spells CASSSELPRGNEQYF. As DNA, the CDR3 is TGTGCCAGCAGTTCGGAACTGCCCAGGGGGAACGAGCAGTACTTC.

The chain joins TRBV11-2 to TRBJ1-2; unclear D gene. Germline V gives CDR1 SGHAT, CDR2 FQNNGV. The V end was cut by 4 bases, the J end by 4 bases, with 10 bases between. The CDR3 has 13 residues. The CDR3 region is CASSSREFYGYTF. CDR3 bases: TGTGCCAGCAGCTCCCGGGAATTCTATGGCTACACCTTC.